Presented here are 6 T cell receptor beta chains from one specimen sequenced in a study of response to subunit inactivated influenza vaccine. In TCRdb, the RT-PCR reads were re-called with MiXCR into one record per CDR3 protein. The sample lists about 520,000 distinct CDR3 sequences, 6.5% to 8% seen once, with around 13% in the top ten. The source material was PBMCs from blood, sampled less than 25 months after vaccination. These receptor sequences come from a man aged 50 to 69 who received an inactivated influenza vaccine.

This clonotype occurred a few times. The chain employs TRBV7-9 and TRBJ2-7; 10 bases are shared with TRBD1. Per germline, CDR1 SEHNR and CDR2 FQNEAQ (reference sequence). The CDR3 loop spans 13 amino acids. The J segment lost 6 bases and the V segment lost 5 bases, leaving 4 bases of the junction unmatched. CDR3 DNA sequence: TGTGCCAGCAGCGGGACAGGGGAATCCGAGCAGTACTTC. Encoded protein: CASSGTGESEQYF.

The chain uses TRBV6-5 and TRBJ2-3; TRBD2 is a possible D gene (6 bases). Trimming took 7 bases from V and 6 from J, leaving 8 bases between them. There are 11 residues in the CDR3. Germline V CDR1 and CDR2: MNHEY, SVGAGI. This CDR3 is CASIRGDTQYF. For the CDR3, the DNA is TGTGCCAGCATACGGGGGGATACGCAGTATTTT.

This clonotype was counted a few times. This rearrangement joins TRBV7-2 to TRBJ1-6; maybe TRBD1 (5 bases). The CDR3 extends over 14 amino acids. The germline V gene encodes CDR1 SGHTA and CDR2 FQGNSA. Trimming removed 3 bases from V and 5 bases from J, with 8 bases in between. The CDR3, as DNA: TGTGCCAGCAGCTTCGGGGGTGATAATTCACCCCTCCACTTT. It is translated as CASSFGGDNSPLHF.

This clonotype was recorded at least ten times. The CDR3 here is CSADTQGRKYF. The CDR3 coding sequence is TGCAGTGCTGATACCCAGGGAAGAAAGTACTTC. The gene calls are TRBV20-1 and TRBJ2-7, with D possibly being TRBD1 (5 bases). There are 11 residues in the CDR3. Trimming left V 5 bases short and J 11 bases short, with 16 bases between. CDR1 DFQATT and CDR2 SNEGSKA come from the germline V gene (reference sequence).

A single count supports this clonotype. A read error is possible here, since a much larger clone lies one base away. The CDR3, as DNA: TGTGCCATCAGTCAGCCCCACAACGAGCAGTACTTC. This sequence encodes CAISQPHNEQYF. V gene TRBV10-3 combines with J gene TRBJ2-7; D call uncertain. The CDR3 consists of 12 residues. V was shortened by 5 bases and J by 5 bases, with 10 bases between the two germline ends. Looked up from germline, CDR1 is ENHRY and CDR2 is SYGVKD.

This clonotype has more than one count but fewer than ten. The chain is built from TRBV7-2 and TRBJ2-7, with 10 bases fitting TRBD1. Germline CDR1 reads SGHTA; CDR2 reads FQGNSA. The CDR3 sequence is 16 residues long. J gave up 4 bases and V 5 bases, and 11 bases lay outside the gene matches. CDR3 amino acids: CASSAGGTGVGYEQYF. As DNA, the CDR3 is TGTGCCAGCAGCGCAGGGGGGACAGGGGTTGGGTACGAGCAGTACTTC.